These 6 T cell receptor beta chains were all obtained from the same sample, sequenced in a study of blood T cell repertoires in COVID-19 (TCRdb year 2020). The library was prepared using the immunoSEQ multiplex PCR assay. Not all clones reach the TCRdb copy of this immuneACCESS table, which keeps in-frame sequences only. Checked studies attribute under half of the gap to unresolved V genes and leave the rest unexplained. For this sample the table gives 110,000 or so clones, of which 82% were detected only once. The ten largest clones add up to around an eighth of the sample. The source material was peripheral blood. These receptors were collected from a human donor in a cohort sampled during active COVID-19.

The V gene is TRBV5-6, the J gene TRBJ2-3, with D tentatively TRBD1 (6 bases). CDR1 SGHDT and CDR2 YYEEEE come from the germline V gene. The CDR3 is made up of 13 amino acids. Trimming stripped 1 base from V and 6 bases from J, with 9 bases between. CDR3 bases: TGTGCCAGCAGCTTGCAGGGGACGGATACGCAGTATTTT. This translates into CASSLQGTDTQYF.

CDR3 protein: CASSTPGLAGGHTQYF. The CDR3 DNA sequence: TGTGCCAGCAGTACGCCGGGACTAGCGGGAGGCCATACGCAGTATTTT. J is TRBJ2-3 and V is TRBV28; TRBD2 matches at 15 bases. There are 16 residues in the CDR3. Per germline, CDR1 MDHEN and CDR2 SYDVKM. V was pared by 5 bases and J by 7 bases, with 7 bases of the junction left unmatched.

This clone appeared a few times. V usage is TRBV2 and J usage is TRBJ2-7; 9 bases fit TRBD1. Trimming took 7 bases from V and 4 from J; bases not matched to a gene: 5. The CDR3 has 13 amino acids. Per the germline V gene, CDR1 is SNHLY and CDR2 is FYNNEI. The DNA for the CDR3 is TGTGCCAGCATCCGGGACAGGGCTTACGAGCAGTACTTC. Translated: CASIRDRAYEQYF.

The chain couples TRBV6-2 or TRBV6-3 to TRBJ1-4, with 9 bases identical to TRBD1. Germline V gene lookup returns CDR1 MNHEY and CDR2 SVGEGT. CDR3 length: 15 amino acids. After removal of 2 bases from V and 5 bases from J, the junction contained 3 bases not matched to a gene. The CDR3 coding sequence is TGTGCCAGCAGTTACGGGACAGGGAAAAATGAAAAACTGTTTTTT. Translation: CASSYGTGKNEKLFF.

The V call is TRBV4-3, the J call TRBJ1-4; D is unresolved. There are 13 residues in the CDR3. Germline CDR1 is LGHNA and CDR2 is YSLEER. V lost 5 bases to trimming and J lost 7 bases, with 11 bases between them. CDR3 bases: TGCGCCAGCAGCGACACTAGCGGTGAAAAACTGTTTTTT. This codes for CASSDTSGEKLFF.

As DNA, the CDR3 is TGTGCCAGCTCACCGACTAGCGGGGGTCTCCGCACAGATACGCAGTATTTT. Encoded protein: CASSPTSGGLRTDTQYF. The chain employs TRBV18 and TRBJ2-3; 12 nucleotides agree with TRBD2. V shed 3 bases, J shed 1 base, and the junction held 5 bases outside the gene matches. CDR3 length: 17 residues. In germline, CDR1 is KGHSH, CDR2 LQKENI.